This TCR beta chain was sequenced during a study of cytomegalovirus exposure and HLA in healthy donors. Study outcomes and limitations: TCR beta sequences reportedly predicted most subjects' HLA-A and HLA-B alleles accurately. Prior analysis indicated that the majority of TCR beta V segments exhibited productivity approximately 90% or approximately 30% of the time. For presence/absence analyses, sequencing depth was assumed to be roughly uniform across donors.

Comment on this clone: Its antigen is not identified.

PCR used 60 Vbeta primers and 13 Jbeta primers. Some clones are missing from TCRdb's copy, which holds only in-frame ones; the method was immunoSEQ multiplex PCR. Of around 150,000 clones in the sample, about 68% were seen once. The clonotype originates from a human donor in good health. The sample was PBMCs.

CDR3 in amino acids: CASSHGLAGTDTQYF. The DNA for the CDR3 is TGTGCCAGCAGCCATGGACTAGCGGGAACAGATACGCAGTATTTT. This chain uses TRBV7-3 with TRBJ2-3, with 12 bases aligning to TRBD2. Trimming at V came to 5 bases and at J to 3 bases, leaving 3 bases not matched to a gene. CDR3 length: 15 residues. The germline V gene has CDR1 SGHTA and CDR2 FQGTGA.